This T cell receptor beta chain was sequenced during a study of T cell changes during pregnancy in multiple sclerosis. V was pared by 6 bases and J by 0 bases, with 11 bases of the junction left unmatched. Per germline, CDR1 MDHEN and CDR2 SYDVKM. The CDR3 totals 18 residues. Sequenced by immunoSEQ multiplex PCR; TCRdb stores in-frame clones only, minus some. The sample has about 79,000 clones, 85% to 95% seen once. This TCR was sampled from a female donor with multiple sclerosis, enrolled in a pregnancy study. Here the sequenced sample was CD4+ T cells from peripheral blood mononuclear cells, taken in the second trimester of pregnancy. This chain uses TRBV28 with TRBJ2-4; TRBD2 matches 10 bases. The CDR3 is CASSPRSSSGRAKNIQYF. CDR3 coding DNA: TGTGCCAGCAGCCCGCGATCTTCTAGCGGGAGAGCCAAAAACATTCAGTACTTC.